This T cell receptor (beta chain) was sequenced for a study of blood T cells in healthy people across ages. Germline V CDR1 and CDR2: SGHTA, FQGNSA. V lost 6 bases, J lost 6 bases, and 3 bases stayed unmatched. The CDR3 sequence is 12 residues long. For the second PCR, which ran for about 7 to 11 cycles, a sample-barcoded 5' primer and a J-beta primer mix were used. A single record per CDR3 protein comes from TCRdb applying MiXCR to the 5' RACE reads. The table includes under 800,000 distinct CDR3 sequences, 20% to 25% detected once. The source of this sequence is a man in his 70s in good health. The V gene is TRBV7-2, the J gene TRBJ2-7; TRBD2 agrees at 9 bases. The sequencing sample was made of blood. In nucleotides, the CDR3 is TGTGCCAGCAGTCCGGGACTAGCCGAGCAGTACTTC. Translating it yields CASSPGLAEQYF.